Listed here is a single T cell receptor (beta chain). Its antigen remains unknown. Cells designated naive CD8 were CD45RO-negative and were positively selected for CCR7, with terminally differentiated effector memory CD45RA+ cells excluded. The study drew all its donors from Caucasian adults living in Nashville, Tennessee. The sample is drawn from a study of shared clonotypes between healthy human individuals. On the study more broadly: Per-donor plates numbered three CD4 naive, three CD4 memory, two CD8 naive and one CD8 memory. Whole-study results and caveats: Naive CD4 clonotypes were shared across a few donors at roughly 5%.

The V segment lost 4 bases and the J segment 6 bases; nucleotides outside the gene matches: 13. The length of the CDR3 is 15 residues. Germline CDR1 is SGHRS and CDR2 is YFSETQ. Replicate sorted-subset PCRs were loaded with 150 to 250 ng DNA, 31,000 or so T cell genomes. Measured with immunoSEQ multiplex PCR; TCRdb has only the in-frame clones, and not every one. The repertoire has around 1.9 million clones, about 93% of them found once; the top ten carry more than 1.5%. The sequenced material came from naive CD8+ T cells from PBMCs. The receptor comes from a man aged 18 to 30 in good health. Some clones in this sample may be carry-over from other donors' samples. The chain joins TRBV5-1 to TRBJ2-7, with 7 positions matching TRBD1. The CDR3 is CASSPARTGSGEQYF. The CDR3 DNA follows: TGCGCCAGCAGCCCAGCCCGGACAGGTTCCGGCGAGCAGTACTTC.